The rows below give T cell receptor beta chains drawn from one sample of a study of technical replicates of blood from several donors. Profiled with immunoSEQ multiplex PCR; TCRdb holds only in-frame clones, not every one. The sample lists 60,000 to 65,000 clones; 70% to 90% were seen once. The sequencing sample was made of PBMCs. These receptors all stem from a human donor in good health. Some clones in this sample may be carry-over from other donors' samples. Each CDR3 is given with its conserved first and last residue. Fields, in order: V gene, J gene, CDR3 protein.

>TRBV7-2|TRBJ2-7
CASSFPGVKEQYF
>TRBV30|TRBJ1-2
CASDRARGGYTF
>TRBV2|TRBJ2-4
CASTRQGGGIQYF
>TRBV9|TRBJ2-5
CASSATPQRQETQYF
>TRBV27|TRBJ2-2
CASSRDRARGNTGELFF
>TRBV9|TRBJ1-1
CASSVDGGGYTEAFF
>TRBV5-1|TRBJ2-7
CASSSADRGVYEQYF
>TRBV5-4|TRBJ2-6
CASSLGRTGANVLTF
>TRBV4-1|TRBJ2-2
CASSYPLRDRELFF
>TRBV7-9|TRBJ1-4
CASSPSWGQANEKLFF
>TRBV4-3|TRBJ1-5
CASSQDSGLRGAQHF
>TRBV6-1|TRBJ2-2
CASSEFRDRPTGELFF
>TRBV4-1|TRBJ1-1
CASSQDRGNMEAFF
>TRBV6-5|TRBJ2-7
CASSYAGSSYYEQYF
>TRBV19|TRBJ2-1
CASSSRGGYYNEQFF
>TRBV4-1|TRBJ2-1
CASSQDPPGGAGDYNEQFF
>TRBV7-6|TRBJ2-5
CASSPVPDRGRETQYF
>TRBV9|TRBJ1-2
CASSGGVYGYTF
>TRBV4-3|TRBJ2-7
CASSQDWGSGGGEQYF
>TRBV2|TRBJ2-7
CASSEGGRAREQYF
>TRBV6-5|TRBJ2-7
CASSSGSHEQYF
>TRBV21-1|TRBJ2-1
CASTELAGGPTKRDNEQFF
>TRBV4-3|TRBJ1-5
CASSRNRNSNQPQHF
>TRBV10-3|TRBJ2-1
CAISESTRVTSGELTLNEQFF
>TRBV11-2|TRBJ2-5
CASSSAGGETQYF
>TRBV2|TRBJ2-6
CASTMTGSGANVLTF
>TRBV6-1|TRBJ1-2
CASKEGAGTNYGYTF
>TRBV29-1|TRBJ2-1
CSGDTYNEQFF